The 30 T cell receptor beta chains reported below all come from one sample, sequenced in a study of T-cell memory formation after mild COVID-19. TCRdb itself ran the 5' RACE reads through MiXCR, one entry per CDR3 protein. The sample contains around 250,000 distinct CDR3 sequences, approximately 9% of which appear only once. The specimen sequenced was PBMCs or a T cell subset sorted from them (not recorded which). The receptors originated from a man younger than 35 who had mild COVID-19 (a few samples of this study predate the infection). Cell type and time point are not known.

This clonotype showed up just a few times. The gene calls are TRBV6-2 or TRBV6-3 and TRBJ2-1; possible D gene TRBD2, 6 bases. V was shortened by 2 bases and J by 7 bases, with 15 bases between the two germline ends. CDR3 length: 15 amino acids. Germline lookup yields CDR1 MNHEY and CDR2 SVGEGT. Here the CDR3 reads CASSYRDGRWNEQFF. The CDR3 region has the DNA TGTGCCAGCAGTTACCGAGACGGGAGATGGAATGAGCAGTTCTTC.

CDR3 loop: CASSPQGAHTEAFF. Here the CDR3 DNA reads TGTGCCAGCAGCCCCCAGGGGGCACACACTGAAGCTTTCTTT. The chain couples TRBV7-2 to TRBJ1-1, with 8 nucleotides matching TRBD1. Trimming cost V 5 bases and J 3 bases; bases outside gene matches: 5. The length of the CDR3 is 14 residues. Germline CDR1 reads SGHTA; CDR2 reads FQGNSA.

V and J are TRBV5-1 and TRBJ2-5; possibly TRBD1 or TRBD2 for D (5 bases each). Germline V gene sequence: CDR1 SGHRS, CDR2 YFSETQ. The CDR3 has 15 residues. The V and J ends lost 2 bases and 5 bases respectively, with 16 bases between them. The CDR3 sequence: CASSLNTGRQETQYF. The DNA for the CDR3 is TGCGCCAGCAGCTTAAACACGGGACGGCAGGAGACCCAGTACTTC.

Only a few counts were recorded for this clonotype. An end of the junction does not agree with germline; a read error may underlie this. The rearrangement joins TRBV7-3 to TRBJ2-3; the D gene is possibly TRBD2 (6 bases). Germline values: CDR1 SGHTA, CDR2 FQGTGA. The CDR3 runs to 13 residues. As DNA, the CDR3 is TGTGACAGCAGCTCCACGCGGGGAGATACGCAGTATTTT. Its protein is CDSSSTRGDTQYF.

This clonotype came up many times. The CDR3 DNA reads as TGTGCCATCAGTGACCCCGGGACAGGCTTGGACAATGAGCAGTTCTTC. Encoded protein: CAISDPGTGLDNEQFF. The rearrangement joins TRBV10-3 to TRBJ2-1; 8 nucleotides match TRBD1. The CDR3 spans 16 residues. The J segment lost 5 bases and the V segment lost 3 bases, leaving 9 bases of the junction unmatched. From germline, CDR1 is ENHRY and CDR2 SYGVKD.

This rearrangement joins TRBV7-7 to TRBJ2-1; 11 positions agree with TRBD2. The germline CDR1 and CDR2 sequences are SSHAT and FNYEAQ (reference sequence). J was trimmed by 7 bases and V by 5 bases; bases with no gene match: 4. The CDR3 has 14 residues. This chain's CDR3 is CASSHGTSGNEQFF. CDR3 nucleotides: TGTGCCAGCAGCCACGGGACTAGCGGTAATGAGCAGTTCTTC.

V is TRBV10-2 and J is TRBJ1-1; the D is unclear. Germline assignment: CDR1 WSHSY and CDR2 SAAADI. Trimming removed 3 bases from V and 4 bases from J, with 9 bases in between. This CDR3 region has 13 residues. CDR3 region: CASSDRGSTEAFF. CDR3 nucleotide sequence: TGCGCCAGCAGTGATAGAGGGAGCACTGAAGCTTTCTTT.

The gene calls are TRBV12-3 or TRBV12-4 and TRBJ2-2; 8 nucleotides line up with TRBD1. Trimming cost V 6 bases and J 5 bases; bases outside gene matches: 17. The CDR3 consists of 18 residues. The CDR3 nucleotides read TGTGCCAGCAGACCCGTTTCGATAGGACAGGGTTGGACCGGGGAGCTGTTTTTT. It translates to CASRPVSIGQGWTGELFF.

This clonotype was seen more than once but under ten times. The CDR3 loop reads CASSQGPPGTQYF. The CDR3 DNA is TGTGCCAGCAGCCAAGGACCCCCTGGTACGCAGTATTTT. The chain has TRBV3-1 and TRBJ2-3; D unresolved. Germline V gene sequence: CDR1 LGHDT, CDR2 YNNKEL (reference sequence). CDR3 length equals 13 residues. Trimming removed 1 base from V and 8 bases from J, with 10 bases in between.

This clonotype was seen ten or more times. The V gene is TRBV12-3 or TRBV12-4, the J gene TRBJ2-3; no clear D gene. The CDR3 has 12 residues. V lost 7 bases and J lost 12, with 17 bases in between. This CDR3 is CASTLRSVLQYF. The CDR3 coding sequence is TGTGCCAGCACCCTTCGGTCGGTTTTACAGTATTTT.

The V call is TRBV4-2, the J call TRBJ1-3; 7 nucleotides line up with TRBD1. This CDR3 contains 14 residues. V trimming: 4 bases; J trimming: 1 base; junction bases outside the gene matches: 1. CDR1 is LGHNA, CDR2 YNFKEQ, per germline. In DNA form, the CDR3 reads TGTGCCAGCAGCCCGACAGGGTCTGGAAACACCATATATTTT. Its protein is CASSPTGSGNTIYF.

This clonotype was detected many times. The chain carries TRBV6-2 or TRBV6-3 and TRBJ1-1; D might be TRBD1 (6 bases). Germline-derived CDR1 and CDR2 are MNHEY and SVGEGT. This CDR3 is built from 12 residues. The V gene lost 1 base and the J gene lost 10 bases, with 10 bases spanning the gap. CDR3 nucleotide sequence: TGTGCCAGCAGTTACTTCAGGGGTCGAGCTTTCTTT. This translates into CASSYFRGRAFF.

This clonotype was observed many times. This rearrangement joins TRBV7-2 to TRBJ1-6; 9 bases map to TRBD1. After removal of 3 bases from V and 8 bases from J, the junction contained 5 bases not matched to a gene. Per germline, CDR1 SGHTA and CDR2 FQGNSA. CDR3 length equals 15 residues. The DNA for the CDR3 is TGTGCCAGCAGCTTCGCTGGACAGGGGTATTCACCCCTCCACTTT. This codes for CASSFAGQGYSPLHF. The whole variable domain, remainder taken from reference TRBV7-2 and TRBJ1-6, is GAGVSQSPSNKVTEKGKDVELRCDPISGHTALYWYRQSLGQGLEFLIYFQGNSAPDKSGLPSDRFSAERTGGSVSTLTIQRTQQEDSAVYLCASSFAGQGYSPLHFGNGTRLTVT.

The CDR3 sequence is CSVFVGGRYEQYF. CDR3 nucleotides: TGCAGCGTGTTTGTTGGGGGGCGCTACGAGCAGTACTTC. This chain connects TRBV29-1 to TRBJ2-7; D is possibly TRBD1 or TRBD2 (6 bases each). The V end lost 6 bases, the J end lost 3 bases, and 15 bases lay between the germline ends. The CDR3 is 13 residues long. Germline V gene sequence: CDR1 SQVTM, CDR2 ANQGSEA.

This clonotype was seen a handful of times. A read error may explain this, as a much larger clone is one base away. J is TRBJ1-1 and V is TRBV24-1; 8 nucleotides match TRBD1. Per the germline V gene, CDR1 is KGHDR and CDR2 is SFDVKD. Unmatched junction bases numbered 3, after V lost 3 bases and J lost 1 base. The CDR3 spans 15 residues. The CDR3 DNA sequence: TGTGCCACCAGTGATGCCGGGACAGGGAACACTGAAGCTTTCTTT. Its translation is CATSDAGTGNTEAFF.

V and J are TRBV30 and TRBJ2-7; D might be TRBD1 (6 bases). The CDR3 covers 14 residues. The V end lost 2 bases, the J end lost 2 bases, and 13 bases lay between the germline ends. Per germline, CDR1 GTSNPN and CDR2 SVGIG (reference sequence). The CDR3 protein is CAWSPDRRTYEQYF. The CDR3 coding sequence is TGTGCCTGGAGTCCCGACAGGCGCACCTACGAGCAGTACTTC.

The CDR3 sequence: CASSQESAAHYGYTF. The CDR3 DNA reads TGCGCCAGCAGCCAAGAGAGCGCAGCTCACTATGGCTACACCTTC. V usage is TRBV4-1 and J usage is TRBJ1-2; D is undetermined. CDR3 length equals 15 residues. Between the trimmed V and J ends, which lost 0 bases and 3 bases, there was a span of 11 bases. Per germline, CDR1 MGHRA and CDR2 YSYEKL.

J is TRBJ1-1 and V is TRBV24-1, with D uncertain. Trimming cost V 3 bases and J 5 bases, with 9 bases left between them. The CDR3 is 13 amino acids. The V gene's germline CDR1 is KGHDR and CDR2 SFDVKD. DNA of the CDR3: TGTGCCACCAGTGATCGGGAGAGGACTGAAGCTTTCTTT. Protein: CATSDRERTEAFF.

This clonotype was counted only a few times. The chain links TRBV5-1 to TRBJ2-3; unclear D gene. Trimming removed 4 bases from V and 6 bases from J, with 12 bases in between. From germline, CDR1 is SGHRS and CDR2 YFSETQ. The CDR3 length is 13 residues. In nucleotides, the CDR3 is TGCGCCAGCAGCCCCTACCGCTCCGATACGCAGTATTTT. Translating it yields CASSPYRSDTQYF.

Ten or more counts support this clonotype. The chain links TRBV7-8 to TRBJ2-7, with D possibly being TRBD1 (6 bases). The V gene's germline CDR1 is SGHVS and CDR2 FQNEAQ. V lost 5 bases and J 0 bases, leaving 14 bases between the germline ends. This CDR3 region has 15 residues. CDR3 in DNA: TGTGCCAGCAGCCAGCACCAGGGGCCCTCCTACGAGCAGTACTTC. It translates to CASSQHQGPSYEQYF.

This chain connects TRBV6-2 or TRBV6-3 to TRBJ2-1; D remains ambiguous. In germline, CDR1 is MNHEY, CDR2 SVGEGT. Between the trimmed V and J ends, which lost 2 bases and 6 bases, there was a span of 8 bases. This CDR3 has 13 amino acids. DNA for the CDR3: TGTGCCAGCAGTTACGGGCAGCTCAATGAGCAGTTCTTC. Translation gives CASSYGQLNEQFF.

This clonotype has at least ten counts. The V and J genes are TRBV5-1 and TRBJ2-3; 8 bases line up with TRBD1. The CDR3 consists of 15 residues. CDR1 and CDR2 from the germline V gene are SGHRS and YFSETQ. Trimming removed 9 bases from V and 3 bases from J; junction bases left unmatched: 12. CDR3 in DNA: TGCGCCACCAGAGGCCTGGGACAGGCGACAGATACGCAGTATTTT. This encodes CATRGLGQATDTQYF.

This clonotype was picked up a small number of times. This sequence joins TRBV7-9 and TRBJ2-7; possibly TRBD2 for D (5 bases). The germline CDR1 and CDR2 sequences are SEHNR and FQNEAQ (reference sequence). The CDR3 loop spans 14 amino acids. Between the trimmed V and J ends, which lost 4 bases and 2 bases, there was a span of 12 bases. The CDR3 loop is CASSSDGLPYEQYF. CDR3 DNA sequence: TGTGCCAGCAGCTCTGACGGACTCCCCTACGAGCAGTACTTC.

This clonotype was counted between two and nine times. This sequence joins TRBV6-5 and TRBJ2-7, with D hard to call. The CDR3 contains 16 residues. Germline CDR1 and CDR2: MNHEY and SVGAGI. Trimming took off 0 bases at V and 3 bases at J, with 15 bases between the two ends. This chain's CDR3 is CASSYSRLSLGYEQYF. The CDR3 coding sequence is TGTGCCAGCAGTTACTCGCGACTGAGCTTAGGCTACGAGCAGTACTTC.

The V gene is TRBV12-3 or TRBV12-4, the J gene TRBJ1-1; no reliable D call. Trimming stripped 1 base from V and 4 bases from J, with 7 bases between. CDR3 length equals 13 residues. The DNA for the CDR3 is TGTGCCAGCAGTTTAGGCAGAGTCACTGAAGCTTTCTTT. This gives the protein CASSLGRVTEAFF.

The chain carries TRBV4-1 and TRBJ2-3; perhaps TRBD2 as D (7 bases). This CDR3 is 16 amino acids long. V was pared by 0 bases and J by 0 bases, with 10 bases between. Germline V lookup: CDR1 MGHRA, CDR2 YSYEKL. CDR3: CASSQEGGPSTDTQYF. For the CDR3, the DNA is TGCGCCAGCAGCCAAGAGGGGGGGCCTAGCACAGATACGCAGTATTTT.

In this sample, this clonotype turned up many times. The chain recombines TRBV25-1 with TRBJ2-2, with 7 positions matching TRBD1. Per the germline V gene, CDR1 is MGHDK and CDR2 is SYGVNS. V shed 10 bases, J shed 2 bases, and the junction held 13 bases outside the gene matches. This CDR3 is 16 amino acids long. CDR3 in DNA: TGTGCCACCCTTCGGGAAGGGACAGCTAACACCGGGGAGCTGTTTTTT. Protein: CATLREGTANTGELFF.

This clonotype showed up just a few times. The J gene is TRBJ2-7, the V gene TRBV5-1; 7 bases map to TRBD1. V was pared by 5 bases and J by 2 bases, with 10 bases of the junction left unmatched. This CDR3 spans 15 amino acids. The germline gives CDR1 SGHRS, CDR2 YFSETQ. The CDR3 region is CASRHSRGTTYEQYF. CDR3 DNA: TGCGCCAGCAGACATTCCAGGGGGACCACCTACGAGCAGTACTTC.

V usage is TRBV7-4 and J usage is TRBJ2-7; TRBD1 aligns across 12 bases. The CDR3 totals 18 residues. J lost 3 bases, V lost 5 bases, and 14 bases had no gene match. Germline V lookup: CDR1 SGHVT, CDR2 SQSDAQ. This chain's CDR3 is CASSRFGTGGRYYYEQYF. CDR3 in DNA: TGTGCCAGCAGCCGATTTGGGACAGGGGGCAGGTACTACTACGAGCAGTACTTC. Full variable domain (outside the CDR3, taken from reference TRBV7-4 and TRBJ2-7): GAGVSQSPRYKVAKRGRDVALRCDSISGHVTLYWYRQTLGQGSEVLTYSQSDAQRDKSGRPSGRFSAERPERSVSTLKIQRTEQGDSAVYLCASSRFGTGGRYYYEQYFGPGTRLTVT.

This clonotype was picked up a small number of times. The V and J genes are TRBV20-1 and TRBJ1-1; D ambiguous. From germline, CDR1 is DFQATT and CDR2 SNEGSKA (reference sequence). The ends were cut back, 2 bases at V and 6 bases at J, with 16 bases in the middle. The CDR3 is made up of 14 amino acids. The CDR3 DNA is TGCAGTGCTAGACAGCCGGCCTCGAGGCCTGAAGCTTTCTTT. Protein sequence: CSARQPASRPEAFF.